This TCR beta chain stems from a study of patients and donors after allogeneic stem cell transplantation. TCRdb redid the calling of the RT-PCR reads with MiXCR, one entry per CDR3 protein. The sample carries approximately 250,000 distinct CDR3 sequences, roughly 14% recorded once. This clonotype was seen many times. The CDR3 is 15 amino acids. With 1 base removed from V and 0 bases from J, the gap between germline ends came to 7 bases. The origin of this receptor is a human donor who was either an allogeneic HSCT recipient or a stem cell or donor lymphocyte infusion donor (not recorded which). It is not recorded whose cells these are; they may come from a transplant donor. The rearrangement joins TRBV12-3 or TRBV12-4 to TRBJ2-4; D not certain. The sample comprised blood, either unsorted or a sorted T cell fraction (not recorded which). CDR3 amino acids: CASSLGGLAKNIQYF. CDR3 sequence (DNA): TGTGCCAGCAGTTTAGGGGGTCTAGCCAAAAACATTCAGTACTTC.